A selection of T cell receptor beta chains follows, all from one sample in a study of Graves' ophthalmopathy and Graves' hyperthyroidism. In TCRdb, the multiplex PCR reads were re-called with MiXCR into one record per CDR3 protein. Of about 39,000 distinct CDR3 sequences in the sample, roughly 50% are singletons; the top ten hold roughly 24%. The sequenced sample consisted of peripheral blood. The receptors originated from an adult woman with stable Graves' hyperthyroidism. Each CDR3 is given with its conserved first and last residue. D genes are given only for firm matches. Rows may omit the clone size; those that give it use once, few, many or a size class.

j_call d_call clone_size v_call cdr3_nt cdr3_aa
TRBJ2-7 - - TRBV5-4 TGTGCCAGCAGCTCAGGGTTCCACGAGCAGTACTTC CASSSGFHEQYF
TRBJ2-7 TRBD1 - TRBV2 TGTGCCAGCAAGACAGGGGGCTACGAGCAGTACTTC CASKTGGYEQYF
TRBJ1-1 - - TRBV24-1 TGTGCCACCAGCGGACCGGGACAACGCACTGAAGCTTTCTTT CATSGPGQRTEAFF
TRBJ2-5 TRBD1 medium-sized TRBV29-1 TGCAGCGCTGACAGGGGAGAGACCCAGTACTTC CSADRGETQYF
TRBJ1-4 - many TRBV30 TGTGCCTGGAGTGTACTGCAGGGTGAAAAACTGTTTTTT CAWSVLQGEKLFF
TRBJ2-7 TRBD2 many TRBV12-3/TRBV12-4 TGTGCCAGCAGACCGGGACTAGCGGGTAACGGTGGGTACGAGCAGTACTTC CASRPGLAGNGGYEQYF
TRBJ2-3 TRBD2 - TRBV27 TGTGCCAGCACTCCTAGCGGAGCAGGCACAGATACGCAGTATTTT CASTPSGAGTDTQYF
TRBJ1-2 - - TRBV24-1 TGTGCCACCAGCGCCGGACAGCTTGGCTTATCAAATGGCTACACCTTC CATSAGQLGLSNGYTF
TRBJ2-6 - - TRBV7-2 TGTGCCAGCAGCTTAGCGCTGGCTGGGGCCAACGTCCTGACTTTC CASSLALAGANVLTF
TRBJ1-2 TRBD1 many TRBV7-9 TGTGCCAGCAGCTTAATGGGCCCGGCGGGACAGGGTTATGGCTACACCTTC CASSLMGPAGQGYGYTF
TRBJ2-7 - - TRBV29-1 TGCAGCGTTGGCGGGGATATGTCGGGCGAGCAGTACTTC CSVGGDMSGEQYF
TRBJ1-4 TRBD1 - TRBV6-5 TGTGCTAGCAGTTACTCGCCGGGACAGGGAAGGGAAAAACCGTTTTTT CASSYSPGQGREKPFF
TRBJ2-5 TRBD1 - TRBV24-1 TGTGCCACCAGTGAGGGCAGCCCCGGGACAGGGGAGGAGACCCAGTACTTC CATSEGSPGTGEETQYF
TRBJ2-7 TRBD2 many TRBV20-1 TGCAGTGCCCAAGGGACTAGCGGGATGCCGCAGTACTTC CSAQGTSGMPQYF
TRBJ1-2 - - TRBV7-8 - CASSFYICSAPNTDRGYGYTF
TRBJ2-7 TRBD2 - TRBV20-1 TGCAGTGCTAGAGATCCGATAGCGGGAGTTCAGCAGTACTTC CSARDPIAGVQQYF
TRBJ2-6 - many TRBV27 TGTGCCAGCGGGGCGGATCAGTTCTCTGGGGCCAACGTCCTGACTTTC CASGADQFSGANVLTF
TRBJ1-6 - - TRBV25-1 TGTGCCAGCAGTGAAAGCGGGCTCTATAATTCACCCCTCCACTTT CASSESGLYNSPLHF
TRBJ2-7 - many TRBV20-1 TGCAGTGCTAGGCCTAAGGGCAGTCCTGAAAAGGGCTCCTACGAGCAGTACTTC CSARPKGSPEKGSYEQYF
TRBJ1-2 TRBD1 - TRBV2 TGTGCCAGCAGTGACGGGACAGGGGCCGTCTATGGCTACACCTTC CASSDGTGAVYGYTF
TRBJ2-7 - - TRBV24-1 TGTGCCACCAGTGGGAACAATGGGAGGGAGCAGTACTTC CATSGNNGREQYF
TRBJ1-2 TRBD1 - TRBV11-2 TGTGCCACATTCGGGGGACAGGAAAAGAACACCTTC CATFGGQEKNTF
TRBJ2-5 - many TRBV11-2 TGTGCCAGCAGCCATAGCAGGCTCGGGGAGACCCAGTACTTC CASSHSRLGETQYF
TRBJ2-7 TRBD1 many TRBV28 TGTGCCAGCAGTCATCAGGGGGCAGGCTACGAGCAGTACTTC CASSHQGAGYEQYF
TRBJ2-2 TRBD1 - TRBV24-1 TGTGCCACCAGGGGGGACAGCCCAGCCGGGGAGCTGTTTTTT CATRGDSPAGELFF
TRBJ1-5 - many TRBV20-1 TGCAGTGCTAGAGACCGTGCATGGGGTGTCAATCAGCCCCAGCATTTT CSARDRAWGVNQPQHF